Presented here are 15 T cell receptor beta chains from one specimen sequenced in a study of cytomegalovirus exposure and HLA in healthy donors. Profiling relied on immunoSEQ multiplex PCR, and the TCRdb table lists in-frame clones only, not all of them. The table includes tens of thousands of clones, roughly 95% detected once. Source material: PBMCs. These receptor sequences come from a woman aged 18-35 years in good health and CMV-seropositive.

The chain is built from TRBV18 and TRBJ2-5; a weak D match, TRBD1 (7 bases). Germline V CDR1 and CDR2: KGHSH, LQKENI. The CDR3 contains 15 residues. Trimming took off 6 bases at V and 0 bases at J, with 14 bases between the two ends. The CDR3 DNA sequence: TGTGCCAGCTCCCAAAGCAGGGGGGACCAAGAGACCCAGTACTTC. It translates to CASSQSRGDQETQYF.

This chain joins TRBV2 and TRBJ2-2; D is possibly TRBD1 (6 bases). The V end lost 3 bases, the J end lost 3 bases, and 8 bases lay between the germline ends. This CDR3 spans 14 amino acids. Germline V lookup: CDR1 SNHLY, CDR2 FYNNEI. The CDR3 DNA is TGTGCCAGCAGTGACAGGGGATACACCGGGGAGCTGTTTTTT. Translating it yields CASSDRGYTGELFF.

This clone has only one observation. This rearrangement joins TRBV27 to TRBJ1-6; D is unresolved. Germline-derived CDR1 and CDR2 are MNHEY and SMNVEV (reference sequence). The V gene lost 8 bases and the J gene lost 10 bases, with 15 bases spanning the gap. CDR3 length: 13 amino acids. In nucleotides, the CDR3 is TGTGCCAGCCGAACCGTCCCAGTCTCACCCCTCCACTTT. Amino acids: CASRTVPVSPLHF.

The chain employs TRBV10-3 and TRBJ2-1; D possibly corresponds to TRBD2 (5 bases). Trimming stripped 4 bases from V and 7 bases from J, with 17 bases between. CDR1 and CDR2 (germline): ENHRY, SYGVKD. This CDR3 contains 15 residues. This CDR3 reads CAISVDLWTGNEQFF. CDR3 nucleotides: TGTGCCATCAGTGTTGACCTTTGGACGGGGAATGAGCAGTTCTTC.

The rearrangement joins TRBV19 to TRBJ1-1, with a possible D match to TRBD1 (6 bases). Germline assignment: CDR1 LNHDA and CDR2 SQIVND (reference sequence). The CDR3 is 16 amino acids. Deletions cut 4 bases from V and 0 bases from J, with 15 bases between. CDR3 nucleotide sequence: TGTGCCAGTAGTAGGGGGGGGGCTCGGATGAACACTGAAGCTTTCTTT. It translates to CASSRGGARMNTEAFF.

The CDR3 protein is CASSLPWGAYKDYEQYF. The CDR3 nucleotides are TGTGCCAGCAGCTTGCCGTGGGGCGCTTACAAAGACTACGAGCAGTACTTC. The chain links TRBV5-8 to TRBJ2-7, with D possibly matching TRBD1 (5 bases). Germline V gene sequence: CDR1 SGHTS, CDR2 YDEGEE. V was trimmed by 1 base and J by 3 bases, leaving 20 bases between them. The CDR3 has 17 amino acids.

The chain is built from TRBV4-2 and TRBJ2-7; no firm D call. The V gene lost 3 bases and the J gene lost 2 bases, with 8 bases spanning the gap. The CDR3 runs to 13 residues. Germline V gives CDR1 LGHNA, CDR2 YNFKEQ. The CDR3 DNA sequence: TGTGCCAGCAGCCAGGCAAATACCTACGAGCAGTACTTC. It encodes CASSQANTYEQYF.

The chain employs TRBV9 and TRBJ2-1, with D perhaps matching TRBD2 (5 bases). The CDR3 covers 14 residues. Germline lookup yields CDR1 SGDLS and CDR2 YYNGEE. The ends were cut back, 2 bases at V and 5 bases at J, with 11 bases in the middle. CDR3 sequence (DNA): TGTGCCAGCAGCGTGAGGTGGGAGAACAATGAGCAGTTCTTC. Amino acid sequence: CASSVRWENNEQFF.

The V and J genes are TRBV6-6 and TRBJ1-3, with 8 bases aligning to TRBD1. The CDR3 consists of 13 residues. With V trimmed by 1 base and J by 9 bases, 2 bases remained unmatched. From germline, CDR1 is MNHNY and CDR2 SVGAGI (reference sequence). CDR3 loop: CASSYLGTGTIYF. CDR3 bases: TGTGCCAGCAGTTACTTGGGGACAGGCACCATATATTTT.

The DNA of the CDR3 is TGTGCCACCAGCTTAAGAGGGTCCTCCTACAATGAGCAGTTCTTC. Translating gives CATSLRGSSYNEQFF. This chain joins TRBV15 and TRBJ2-1, with a possible D match to TRBD2 (5 bases). V was cut by 5 bases and J by 0 bases, with 11 bases left in between. This CDR3 spans 15 amino acids. Germline lookup yields CDR1 LNHNV and CDR2 YYDKDF (reference sequence). The entire variable domain, with the rest obtained from reference TRBV15 and TRBJ2-1, is as follows: DAMVIQNPRYQVTQFGKPVTLSCSQTLNHNVMYWYQQKSSQAPKLLFHYYDKDFNNEADTPDNFQSRRPNTSFCFLDIRSPGLGDTAMYLCATSLRGSSYNEQFFGPGTRLTVL.

The chain has TRBV5-5 and TRBJ1-2; D not resolved. Per germline, CDR1 SGHKS and CDR2 YYEKEE (reference sequence). CDR3 length equals 15 residues. Trimming shortened V by 0 bases and J by 6 bases, and 15 bases separated the two germline ends. In nucleotides, the CDR3 is TGTGCCAGCAGCTTGGCGTTCCCGAGTACTAATGGCTACACCTTC. It translates to CASSLAFPSTNGYTF.

Here the CDR3 DNA reads TGTGCCAGTAGTAGAAGGGGAGGCTACACCTTC. Its protein product is CASSRRGGYTF. The chain employs TRBV19 and TRBJ1-2; D is perhaps TRBD1 (5 bases). V was trimmed by 4 bases and J by 8 bases, leaving 8 bases between them. Germline CDR1 and CDR2: LNHDA and SQIVND (reference sequence). There are 11 residues in the CDR3.

In DNA form, the CDR3 reads TGCGCCAGCAGCCAAGATCCAGGGGGCTTTGAAAAACTGTTTTTT. The encoded protein is CASSQDPGGFEKLFF. The rearrangement joins TRBV4-3 to TRBJ1-4; TRBD1 matches at 8 bases. Germline V gives CDR1 LGHNA, CDR2 YSLEER. The CDR3 runs 15 residues. V shed 0 bases and J 7 bases; nucleotides not matched to a gene: 4.

This chain joins TRBV11-1 and TRBJ1-1; TRBD1 aligns across 7 bases. CDR3 length equals 14 residues. J gave up 3 bases and V 4 bases, and 5 bases lay outside the gene matches. The germline V gene encodes CDR1 SGHAT and CDR2 FQDESV (reference sequence). CDR3: CASSSTQGDTEAFF. Written as DNA, the CDR3 is TGTGCCAGCAGCTCAACCCAGGGGGACACTGAAGCTTTCTTT.

The V call is TRBV9, the J call TRBJ2-1, with 14 bases fitting TRBD2. Per germline, CDR1 SGDLS and CDR2 YYNGEE. The CDR3 has 16 amino acids. V lost 4 bases to trimming and J lost 9 bases; unmatched junction nucleotides: 9. The CDR3 bases are TGTGCCAGCAGCAAACCGGGACTAGCGGGAGTGGGTGAGCAGTTCTTC. Residues: CASSKPGLAGVGEQFF.